One and the same sample provided the 15 T cell receptor beta chains below, sequenced in a study of blood T cell repertoires in COVID-19. Using immunoSEQ multiplex PCR, the repertoire was profiled, and TCRdb retains in-frame clones only, with some absent. The repertoire consists of 360,000 or so clones, with nearly 90% occurring once and the leading ten covering 5% to 8.5%. Input material: peripheral blood. Receptor source: a man between 18 and 29 years old with active or convalescent COVID-19.

V gene TRBV12-3 or TRBV12-4 combines with J gene TRBJ2-3, with D maybe TRBD1 (6 bases). This CDR3 is 13 amino acids long. V was clipped by 6 bases and J by 8 bases, with 15 bases between them. The CDR3 region has the DNA TGTGCCAGCAGGATAGGGGGAAGGGGTACGCAGTATTTT. This encodes CASRIGGRGTQYF.

The gene calls are TRBV9 and TRBJ2-3; 10 bases fit TRBD1. The CDR3 has 16 amino acids. The germline CDR1 and CDR2 sequences are SGDLS and YYNGEE. With V trimmed by 3 bases and J by 4 bases, 8 bases remained unmatched. The CDR3 DNA is TGTGCCAGCAGCGCTAGGGGGACAGGGGCATCAGATACGCAGTATTTT. Residues: CASSARGTGASDTQYF.

The J gene is TRBJ1-6, the V gene TRBV7-2; 10 positions agree with TRBD1. Germline trimming cut 5 bases from V and 7 bases from J; bases unmatched to any gene: 8. Per germline, CDR1 SGHTA and CDR2 FQGNSA. The CDR3 is made up of 16 amino acids. CDR3 nucleotide sequence: TGTGCCAGCAGCCCCCGGGGGACAGGGGTCAATTCACCCCTCCACTTT. It translates to CASSPRGTGVNSPLHF.

The J gene is TRBJ2-1, the V gene TRBV6-2 or TRBV6-3, with 12 bases aligning to TRBD2. The CDR3 is 19 residues long. Unmatched junction bases numbered 14, after V lost 2 bases and J lost 6 bases. Germline CDR1 is MNHEY and CDR2 is SVGEGT. This CDR3 reads CASSYDFERTSGTINEQFF. CDR3 sequence (DNA): TGTGCCAGCAGTTACGATTTTGAGAGGACTAGCGGGACTATCAATGAGCAGTTCTTC.

The rearrangement links TRBV7-2 to TRBJ2-3; D gene ambiguous. V lost 5 bases and J 6 bases, leaving 15 bases between the germline ends. CDR3 length equals 14 residues. Germline V gene lookup returns CDR1 SGHTA and CDR2 FQGNSA. This chain's CDR3 is CASSPGPQVDTQYF. The CDR3 DNA reads as TGTGCCAGCAGCCCAGGCCCCCAAGTCGATACGCAGTATTTT.

The chain is built from TRBV6-2 or TRBV6-3 and TRBJ1-5; TRBD1 agrees at 7 bases. The germline CDR1 and CDR2 sequences are MNHEY and SVGEGT. CDR3 length: 15 residues. Losses at the gene ends were 6 bases for V and 6 bases for J; bases not matched to a gene: 11. CDR3 sequence (DNA): TGTGCCAGCAGCCCGACAGGGAGAGTGGGTCAGCCCCAGCATTTT. This translates into CASSPTGRVGQPQHF.

The rearrangement joins TRBV6-2 or TRBV6-3 to TRBJ2-7; 9 nucleotides match TRBD1. This CDR3 is built from 14 residues. V gave up 0 bases and J gave up 3 bases; unmatched junction bases: 0. CDR1 is MNHEY, CDR2 SVGEGT, per germline. In nucleotides, the CDR3 is TGTGCCAGCAGTTACTCGGGACAGGGCTACGAGCAGTACTTC. Its protein is CASSYSGQGYEQYF.

The rearrangement links TRBV24-1 to TRBJ2-2; 13 bases line up with TRBD2. The length of the CDR3 is 18 residues. The germline CDR1 and CDR2 sequences are KGHDR and SFDVKD. The junction had 5 bases not matched to a gene; V was cut back by 3 bases and J by 2 bases. DNA for the CDR3: TGTGCCACCAGTGATACCCTGGGACTAGCGGGAAACACCGGGGAGCTGTTTTTT. Its protein product is CATSDTLGLAGNTGELFF.

CDR3: CASSTGLGTHNEKLFF. The DNA of the CDR3 is TGTGCCAGTAGTACAGGCCTCGGGACTCATAATGAAAAACTGTTTTTT. The rearrangement links TRBV19 to TRBJ1-4; perhaps TRBD1 as D (5 bases). The CDR3 is 16 amino acids. CDR1 is LNHDA, CDR2 SQIVND, per germline (reference sequence). Trimming took 4 bases from V and 4 from J, leaving 16 bases between them.

This clone has just a few counts. V usage is TRBV2 and J usage is TRBJ1-6; a weak D match, TRBD1 (5 bases). The germline V and J ends were trimmed by 7 bases and 5 bases, with 15 bases remaining between them. Germline V gives CDR1 SNHLY, CDR2 FYNNEI. The CDR3 has 15 residues. CDR3 in amino acids: CASKAETVNNSPLHF. In DNA form, the CDR3 reads TGTGCCAGCAAGGCCGAGACAGTGAATAATTCACCCCTCCACTTT.

The chain employs TRBV7-9 and TRBJ2-1; 9 positions agree with TRBD1. The CDR3 spans 13 residues. J gave up 7 bases and V 7 bases, and 5 bases lay outside the gene matches. Germline-derived CDR1 and CDR2 are SEHNR and FQNEAQ (reference sequence). For the CDR3, the DNA is TGTGCCAGCACCCAACAGGGGGCAAATGAGCAGTTCTTC. Translating gives CASTQQGANEQFF.

About this clone itself: Other nucleotide sequences from this sample produce the same CDR3. This sequence joins TRBV28 and TRBJ2-2, with 8 positions matching TRBD1. The CDR3 is made up of 17 amino acids. V gave up 2 bases and J gave up 2 bases; unmatched junction bases: 7. Germline lookup yields CDR1 MDHEN and CDR2 SYDVKM. CDR3 region: CASSLLTGVGNTGELFF. The CDR3 DNA follows: TGTGCCAGCAGTTTACTGACAGGGGTTGGAAACACCGGGGAGCTGTTTTTT.

The gene calls are TRBV5-1 and TRBJ2-1, with TRBD2 matching over 11 bases. Unmatched junction bases numbered 3, after V lost 1 base and J lost 0 bases. This CDR3 region has 17 residues. Germline CDR1 is SGHRS and CDR2 is YFSETQ. Here the CDR3 reads CASSLHSGGASYNEQFF. In DNA form, the CDR3 reads TGCGCCAGCAGCTTGCATAGCGGGGGGGCCTCCTACAATGAGCAGTTCTTC.

This chain joins TRBV5-1 and TRBJ1-1; 7 nucleotides align to TRBD1. V lost 1 base and J lost 3; bases outside the gene matches: 9. Per germline, CDR1 SGHRS and CDR2 YFSETQ. This CDR3 spans 16 amino acids. The CDR3 DNA sequence: TGCGCCAGCAGCTTGTCTAGGGGGCTTACCGACACTGAAGCTTTCTTT. Amino acids: CASSLSRGLTDTEAFF.

The rearrangement joins TRBV7-9 to TRBJ2-3; D is unresolved. This CDR3 spans 14 amino acids. From germline, CDR1 is SEHNR and CDR2 FQNEAQ (reference sequence). V shed 1 base and J shed 14 bases, with 19 bases lying between them. CDR3 nucleotides: TGTGCCAGCAGCTTAGAGGAGAGCAGAATGTTGGGGTATTTT. It translates to CASSLEESRMLGYF.